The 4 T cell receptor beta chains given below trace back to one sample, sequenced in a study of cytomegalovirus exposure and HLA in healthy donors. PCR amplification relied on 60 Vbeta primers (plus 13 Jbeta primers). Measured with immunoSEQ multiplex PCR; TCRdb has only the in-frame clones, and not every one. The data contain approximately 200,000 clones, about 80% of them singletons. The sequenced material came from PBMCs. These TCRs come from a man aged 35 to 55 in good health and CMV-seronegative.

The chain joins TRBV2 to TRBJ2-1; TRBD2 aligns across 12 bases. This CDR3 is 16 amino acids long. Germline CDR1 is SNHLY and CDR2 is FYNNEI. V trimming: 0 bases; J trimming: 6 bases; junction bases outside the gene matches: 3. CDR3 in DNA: TGTGCCAGCAGTGAAGCCACTAGCGGGAGGCTCAATGAGCAGTTCTTC. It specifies CASSEATSGRLNEQFF.

CDR3 region: CASSARGEQYF. CDR3 bases: TGTGCCAGCAGCGCCAGGGGCGAGCAGTACTTC. The chain is built from TRBV7-9 and TRBJ2-7, with D possibly TRBD1 on 6 matching bases. Germline assignment: CDR1 SEHNR and CDR2 FQNEAQ (reference sequence). Trimming cost V 5 bases and J 6 bases, with 8 bases left between them. The length of the CDR3 is 11 residues.

The CDR3 DNA is TGTGCCAGTAGTAACAGGGCTGGGCAGTATTTT. This encodes CASSNRAGQYF. The rearrangement uses TRBV19 and TRBJ2-3; possible D gene TRBD1, 6 bases. The CDR3 length is 11 residues. Trimming removed 4 bases at V and 11 bases at J, with 10 bases between. From germline, CDR1 is LNHDA and CDR2 SQIVND (reference sequence).

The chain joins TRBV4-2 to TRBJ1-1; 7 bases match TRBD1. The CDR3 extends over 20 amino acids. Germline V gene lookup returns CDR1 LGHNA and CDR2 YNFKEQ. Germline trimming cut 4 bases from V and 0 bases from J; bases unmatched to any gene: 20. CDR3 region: CASSLEGETGRVRMNTEAFF. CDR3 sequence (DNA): TGTGCCAGCAGCCTCGAAGGTGAGACAGGGAGAGTGAGAATGAACACTGAAGCTTTCTTT.